The T cell receptor beta chain described here comes from a study of neurological immune-mediated disorders. The CDR3 has 16 residues. CDR1 is KGHSH and CDR2 is LQKENI in the germline V gene. V was clipped by 4 bases and J by 0 bases, with 15 bases between them. In each sequencing run, over 160 million TCR-beta sequences were generated from 15-18 subjects. TCRdb ran MiXCR on the 5' RACE reads and lists one entry per CDR3 protein. The sample shows about 66,000 distinct CDR3 sequences, around 3.9% of them seen only once. At least ten counts were recorded for this clonotype. Its antigen is still unknown. General study results and limits: While HTLV-1-associated myelopathy showed the greatest TCR clonal expansion, multiple sclerosis showed the least, falling below healthy controls.

This TCR derives from a man younger than 45 with multiple sclerosis. Material for sequencing was PBMCs. The rearrangement joins TRBV18 to TRBJ1-1; possibly TRBD1 for D (5 bases). The CDR3 DNA is TGTGCCAGCTCACTCTCGAACCAGGGCATGAACACTGAAGCTTTCTTT. It yields the protein CASSLSNQGMNTEAFF.